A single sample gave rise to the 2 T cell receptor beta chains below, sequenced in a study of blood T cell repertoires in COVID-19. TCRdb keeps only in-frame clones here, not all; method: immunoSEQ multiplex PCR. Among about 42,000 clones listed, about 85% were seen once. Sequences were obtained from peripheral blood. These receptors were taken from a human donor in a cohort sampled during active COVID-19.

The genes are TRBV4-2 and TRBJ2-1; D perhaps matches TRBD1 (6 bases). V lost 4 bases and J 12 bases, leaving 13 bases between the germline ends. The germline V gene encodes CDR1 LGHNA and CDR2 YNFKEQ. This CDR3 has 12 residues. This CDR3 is CASSLPTGGQFF. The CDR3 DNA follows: TGTGCCAGCAGCCTACCGACAGGAGGGCAGTTCTTC.

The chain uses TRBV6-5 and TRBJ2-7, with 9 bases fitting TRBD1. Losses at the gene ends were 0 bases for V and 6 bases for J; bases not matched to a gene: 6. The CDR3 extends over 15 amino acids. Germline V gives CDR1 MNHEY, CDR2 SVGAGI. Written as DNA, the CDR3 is TGTGCCAGCAGTTACTCGAGGGACAGGGTTGGCGAGCAGTACTTC. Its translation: CASSYSRDRVGEQYF.